This T cell receptor beta chain was captured in a study of OX40 agonist ivuxolimab in advanced cancers. Study-wide results and caveats: People who partly responded at 0.1-3.0 mg/kg had some of the least clonal expansion seen.

Comment on this clone: Its antigen is unknown.

The table came from immunoSEQ multiplex PCR; TCRdb's copy has only in-frame clones and leaves some out. The sample includes more than 50,000 clones, 70% to 90% of them seen just once. The source material was CD4+ or CD8+ T cells sorted from blood, sampled in a trial of the OX40 agonist ivuxolimab. The TCR comes from an adult with an advanced solid tumor such as melanoma, head and neck, liver or kidney cancer.

In DNA, the CDR3 is TGTGCCAGTAGCCCGGGAGGGGCTAATGAAAAACTGTTTTTT. Its translation: CASSPGGANEKLFF. The V and J genes are TRBV19 and TRBJ1-4; possible D gene TRBD1, 5 bases. CDR1 LNHDA and CDR2 SQIVND come from the germline V gene (reference sequence). V dropped 6 bases and J dropped 3 bases, with 11 bases sitting between them. There are 14 residues in the CDR3.